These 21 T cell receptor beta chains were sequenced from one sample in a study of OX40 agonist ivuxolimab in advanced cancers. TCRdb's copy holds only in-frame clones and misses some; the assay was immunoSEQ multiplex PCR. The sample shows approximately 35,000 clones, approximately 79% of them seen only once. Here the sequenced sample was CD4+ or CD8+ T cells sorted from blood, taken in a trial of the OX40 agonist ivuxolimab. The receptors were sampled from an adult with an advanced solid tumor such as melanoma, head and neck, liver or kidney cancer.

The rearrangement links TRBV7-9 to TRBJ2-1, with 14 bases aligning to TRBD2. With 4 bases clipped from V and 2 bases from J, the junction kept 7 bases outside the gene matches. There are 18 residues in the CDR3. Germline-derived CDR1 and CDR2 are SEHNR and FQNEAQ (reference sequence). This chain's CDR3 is CASSSTSGGDLTYNEQFF. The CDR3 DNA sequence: TGTGCCAGCAGCTCGACTAGCGGGGGGGACTTAACCTACAATGAGCAGTTCTTC.

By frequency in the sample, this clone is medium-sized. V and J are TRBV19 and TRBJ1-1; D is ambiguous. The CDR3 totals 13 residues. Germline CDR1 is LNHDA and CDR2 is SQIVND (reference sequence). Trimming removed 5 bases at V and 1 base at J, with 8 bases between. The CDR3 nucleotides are TGTGCCAGTAGTCCTCAATCGAACACTGAAGCTTTCTTT. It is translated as CASSPQSNTEAFF.

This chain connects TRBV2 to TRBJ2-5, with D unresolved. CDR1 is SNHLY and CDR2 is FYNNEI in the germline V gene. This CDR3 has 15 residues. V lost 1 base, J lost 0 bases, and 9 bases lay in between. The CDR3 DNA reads TGTGCCAGCAGTGAAGTTGTGGGGTACCAAGAGACCCAGTACTTC. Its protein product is CASSEVVGYQETQYF. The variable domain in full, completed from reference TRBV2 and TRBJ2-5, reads EPEVTQTPSHQVTQMGQEVILRCVPISNHLYFYWYRQILGQKVEFLVSFYNNEISEKSEIFDDQFSVERPDGSNFTLKIRSTKLEDSAMYFCASSEVVGYQETQYFGPGTRLLVL.

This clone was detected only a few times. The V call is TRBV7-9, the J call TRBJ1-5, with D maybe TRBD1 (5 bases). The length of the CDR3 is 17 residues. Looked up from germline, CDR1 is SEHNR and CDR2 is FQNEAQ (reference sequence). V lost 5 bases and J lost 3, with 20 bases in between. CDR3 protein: CASSPLTGTAVNQPQHF. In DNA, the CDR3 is TGTGCCAGCAGCCCTCTCACTGGGACGGCCGTCAATCAGCCCCAGCATTTT.

CDR3 protein: CASSARQGSTDTQYF. CDR3 sequence (DNA): TGTGCCAGCAGCGCCAGACAGGGGAGTACAGATACGCAGTATTTT. This chain uses TRBV9 with TRBJ2-3; 8 bases are a match to TRBD1. The CDR3 runs to 15 residues. Germline trimming cut 3 bases from V and 3 bases from J; bases unmatched to any gene: 6. The germline V gene has CDR1 SGDLS and CDR2 YYNGEE.

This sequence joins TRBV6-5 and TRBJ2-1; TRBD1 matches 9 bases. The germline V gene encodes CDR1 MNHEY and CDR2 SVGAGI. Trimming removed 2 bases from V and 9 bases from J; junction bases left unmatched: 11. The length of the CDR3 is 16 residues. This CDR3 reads CASSYRGTGSWGEQFF. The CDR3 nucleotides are TGTGCCAGCAGTTACCGCGGGACAGGGTCGTGGGGTGAGCAGTTCTTC.

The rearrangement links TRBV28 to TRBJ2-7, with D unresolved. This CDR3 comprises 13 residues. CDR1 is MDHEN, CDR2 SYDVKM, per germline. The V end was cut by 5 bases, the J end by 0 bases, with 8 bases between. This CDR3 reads CASSPTISYEQYF. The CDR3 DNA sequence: TGTGCCAGCAGTCCCACTATCTCCTACGAGCAGTACTTC.

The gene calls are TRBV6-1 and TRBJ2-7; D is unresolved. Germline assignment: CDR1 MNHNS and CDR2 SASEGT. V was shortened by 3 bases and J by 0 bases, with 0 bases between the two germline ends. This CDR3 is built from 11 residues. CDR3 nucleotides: TGTGCCAGCAGTGACTCCTACGAGCAGTACTTC. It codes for CASSDSYEQYF.

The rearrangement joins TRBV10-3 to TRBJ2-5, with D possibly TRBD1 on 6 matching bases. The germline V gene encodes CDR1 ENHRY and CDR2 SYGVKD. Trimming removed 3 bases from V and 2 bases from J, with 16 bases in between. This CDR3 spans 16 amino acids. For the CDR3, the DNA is TGTGCCATCAGTGATCCTCTCGGGACATCACAAGAGACCCAGTACTTC. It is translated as CAISDPLGTSQETQYF.

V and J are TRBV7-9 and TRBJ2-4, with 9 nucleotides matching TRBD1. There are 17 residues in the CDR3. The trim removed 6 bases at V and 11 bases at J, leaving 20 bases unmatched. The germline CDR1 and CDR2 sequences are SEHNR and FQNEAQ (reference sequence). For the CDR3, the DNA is TGTGCCAGCAGTCACGGATCAACAGGGGGCGAATCGGAATTTCAGTACTTC. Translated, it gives CASSHGSTGGESEFQYF.

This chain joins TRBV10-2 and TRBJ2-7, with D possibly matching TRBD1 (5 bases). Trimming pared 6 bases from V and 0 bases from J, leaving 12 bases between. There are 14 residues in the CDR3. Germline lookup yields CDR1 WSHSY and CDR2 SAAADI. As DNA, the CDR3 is TGCGCCAGCAGAACAGGACACCTCTCCTACGAGCAGTACTTC. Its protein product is CASRTGHLSYEQYF.

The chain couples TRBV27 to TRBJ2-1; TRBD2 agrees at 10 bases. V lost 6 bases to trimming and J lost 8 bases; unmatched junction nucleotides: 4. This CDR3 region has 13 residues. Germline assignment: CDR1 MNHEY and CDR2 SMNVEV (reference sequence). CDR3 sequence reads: CASRLLAGYEQFF. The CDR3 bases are TGTGCCAGCAGGTTACTAGCGGGGTATGAGCAGTTCTTC.

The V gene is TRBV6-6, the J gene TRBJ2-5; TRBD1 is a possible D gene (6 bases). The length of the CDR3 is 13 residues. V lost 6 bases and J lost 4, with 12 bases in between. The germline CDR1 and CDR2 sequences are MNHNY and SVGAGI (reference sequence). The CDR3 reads CASRVDRLETQYF. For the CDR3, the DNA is TGTGCCAGCAGGGTTGACAGGTTAGAGACCCAGTACTTC.

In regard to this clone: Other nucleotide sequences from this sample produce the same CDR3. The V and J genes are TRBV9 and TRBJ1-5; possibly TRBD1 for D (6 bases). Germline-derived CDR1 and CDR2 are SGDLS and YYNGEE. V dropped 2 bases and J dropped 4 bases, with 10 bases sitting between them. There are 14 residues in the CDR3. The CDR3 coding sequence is TGTGCCAGCAGCGTCGGGAGGGGGAATCAGCCCCAGCATTTT. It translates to CASSVGRGNQPQHF.

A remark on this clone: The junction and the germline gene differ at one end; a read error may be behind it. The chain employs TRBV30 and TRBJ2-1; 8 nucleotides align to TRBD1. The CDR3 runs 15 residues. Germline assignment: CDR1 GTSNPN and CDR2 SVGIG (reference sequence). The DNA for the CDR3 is TGTGCCTGGACCAAGACAGGGGTGCTCTACAATGGGCAGTTCTTC. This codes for CAWTKTGVLYNGQFF.

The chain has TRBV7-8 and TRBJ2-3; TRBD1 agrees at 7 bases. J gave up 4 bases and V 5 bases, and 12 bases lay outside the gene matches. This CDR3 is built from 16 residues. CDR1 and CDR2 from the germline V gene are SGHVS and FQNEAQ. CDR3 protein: CASSRDDRVMPDTQYF. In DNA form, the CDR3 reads TGTGCCAGCAGCAGAGACGACAGGGTGATGCCAGATACGCAGTATTTT.

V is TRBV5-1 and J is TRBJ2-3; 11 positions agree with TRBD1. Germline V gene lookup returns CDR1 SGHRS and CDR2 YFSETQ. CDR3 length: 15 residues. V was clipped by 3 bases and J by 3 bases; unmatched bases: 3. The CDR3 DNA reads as TGCGCCAGCAGCTACGGGACAGGGGGGACAGATACGCAGTATTTT. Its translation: CASSYGTGGTDTQYF.

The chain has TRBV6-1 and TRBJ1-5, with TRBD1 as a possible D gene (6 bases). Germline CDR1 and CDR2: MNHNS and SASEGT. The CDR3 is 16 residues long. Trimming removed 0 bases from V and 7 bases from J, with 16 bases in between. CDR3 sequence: CASSEALRGGVQPQHF. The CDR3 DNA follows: TGTGCCAGCAGTGAAGCGCTTAGGGGGGGCGTGCAGCCCCAGCATTTT.

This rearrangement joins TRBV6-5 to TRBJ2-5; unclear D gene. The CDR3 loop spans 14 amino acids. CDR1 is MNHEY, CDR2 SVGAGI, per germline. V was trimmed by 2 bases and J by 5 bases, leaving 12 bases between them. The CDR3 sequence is CASSYAWKDETQYF. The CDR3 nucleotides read TGTGCCAGCAGTTACGCGTGGAAGGATGAGACCCAGTACTTC.

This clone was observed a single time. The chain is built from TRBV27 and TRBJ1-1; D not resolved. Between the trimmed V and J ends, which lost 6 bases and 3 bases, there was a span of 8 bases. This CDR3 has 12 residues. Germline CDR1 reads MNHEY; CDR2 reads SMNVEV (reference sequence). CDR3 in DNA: TGTGCCAGCAGCCACTTGGACACTGAAGCTTTCTTT. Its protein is CASSHLDTEAFF.

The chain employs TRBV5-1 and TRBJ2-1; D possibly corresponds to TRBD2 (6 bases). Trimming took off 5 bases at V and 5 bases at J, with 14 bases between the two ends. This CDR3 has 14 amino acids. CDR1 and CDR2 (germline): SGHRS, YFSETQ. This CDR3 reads CASRRRDGDNEQFF. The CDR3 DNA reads TGCGCCAGCAGGAGGAGGGACGGAGACAATGAGCAGTTCTTC.